This is a list of T cell receptor beta chains from one sample in a study of T cells expressing NK-cell markers. TCRdb reprocessed the 5' RACE reads and stores each CDR3 protein as one record, lacking DNA. The specimen's table records approximately 110,000 distinct CDR3 sequences. The sequenced material came from blood T cells: a sorted CD56 or NKG2C T cell subset, CD4+ or CD8+ T cells, or bulk PBMC T cells (not recorded which). Receptor source: a woman aged 18-70 years in good health. CDR3s include the opening cysteine and the closing phenylalanine or tryptophan. Fields, in order: clone size, J gene, V gene, CDR3 protein. For some rows the clone size is stated as once, few or many, or as a class when expanded; others skip it.

>.|TRBJ1-5|TRBV7-9
CASSSDREADQPQHF
>.|TRBJ2-1|TRBV7-8
CASSHLSGPDNEQFF
>.|TRBJ2-1|TRBV29-1
CSVEDSGRNNEQFF
>.|TRBJ2-7|TRBV12-3/TRBV12-4
CASSWSGRAEQYF
>.|TRBJ2-5|TRBV4-3
CASSQDGAETQYF
>.|TRBJ1-5|TRBV20-1
CSARDVGEEWDQPQHF
>.|TRBJ2-3|TRBV20-1
CSAIPSSGGPDTQYF
>.|TRBJ2-2|TRBV4-3
CASSQEWGAGQGYPGELFF
>.|TRBJ2-7|TRBV7-9
CASSLGTSGPYEQYF
>.|TRBJ2-3|TRBV19
CASSSGESTDTQYF
>.|TRBJ2-1|TRBV4-3
CASSQGLAGTNEQFF
>.|TRBJ2-1|TRBV20-1
CSANLAGGYNEQFF
>.|TRBJ1-3|TRBV29-1
CSVDSGNTIYF
>.|TRBJ1-1|TRBV4-2
CASSQGLGATEAFF
>.|TRBJ2-1|TRBV21-1
CASSKARPHRYNEQFF
>.|TRBJ1-5|TRBV12-3/TRBV12-4
CASSLKGNQPQHF
>.|TRBJ1-1|TRBV7-8
CASSLAEGVEAFF
>.|TRBJ2-2|TRBV9
CASRDPREGAGELFF
>.|TRBJ1-2|TRBV19
CASSHPTGVYGYTF
>.|TRBJ2-1|TRBV20-1
CSASGPVGFSYNEQFF
>.|TRBJ2-5|TRBV20-1
CSAQERTDSRKGTQYF
>.|TRBJ1-3|TRBV6-2/TRBV6-3
CASVQGISGNTIYF
>.|TRBJ2-1|TRBV20-1
CSASEAQRDYNEQFF
>.|TRBJ2-3|TRBV7-8
CASSSNPGGGTDTQYF
>.|TRBJ1-1|TRBV5-4
CAVQGLTEAFF
>.|TRBJ2-7|TRBV7-9
CASSLGGGEDEQYF
>.|TRBJ2-1|TRBV6-5
CASSYGGRANNEQFF
>.|TRBJ2-2|TRBV5-5
CASSLVPLAGDLTGELFF
>.|TRBJ2-3|TRBV7-6
CASSGASGDTQYF
>.|TRBJ2-7|TRBV28
CASSLGTETYEQYF
>medium-sized|TRBJ1-4|TRBV4-3
CASSQDNDRDNEKLFF
>.|TRBJ1-1|TRBV7-3
CASSRDKNTEAFF
>.|TRBJ2-7|TRBV19
CASSITSGGEQYF
>.|TRBJ1-4|TRBV9
CASSVALGGGEKLFF
>.|TRBJ1-2|TRBV29-1
CSVPGQGLWGYTF
>.|TRBJ2-7|TRBV27
CASTGPGYEQYF
>.|TRBJ1-6|TRBV28
CASILYTGTANSPLHF
>.|TRBJ2-3|TRBV7-6
CASSLDSGAVPTDDTQYF
>.|TRBJ2-1|TRBV6-5
CASSSWIRGNEQFF
>.|TRBJ2-4|TRBV4-3
CASSGGAKNIQYF
>.|TRBJ2-1|TRBV13
CASSLRLAGLNEQFF
>.|TRBJ1-4|TRBV25-1
CASTGSINEKLFF
>.|TRBJ2-7|TRBV3-1
CASSQAWGNSYEQYF
>.|TRBJ2-1|TRBV4-1
CASSQDDGTADHEQFF
>.|TRBJ1-1|TRBV12-3/TRBV12-4
CASRDNRGRMNTEAFF
>.|TRBJ2-1|TRBV4-3
CASSSRRVGNEQFF
>.|TRBJ2-1|TRBV5-4
CASSQTSGRNNEQFF
>.|TRBJ2-5|TRBV4-3
CASSPEAGLVKTQYF
>.|TRBJ2-7|TRBV5-1
CASSNPGQEPYEQYF
>.|TRBJ2-7|TRBV2
CASSVRVVYEQYF
>medium-sized|TRBJ2-1|TRBV7-6
CASSLALPGLAYYNEQFF
>.|TRBJ2-1|TRBV20-1
CSARGVGAGYNEQFF
>.|TRBJ2-5|TRBV5-6
CASSSLPGQGQETQYF
>.|TRBJ2-1|TRBV27
CASSLSTGGGEQFF
>.|TRBJ2-2|TRBV6-4
CASSDSGSTGELFF
>.|TRBJ1-5|TRBV6-5
CASSYSNNQPQHF
>.|TRBJ2-7|TRBV7-6
CASSLAAGTYEQYF
>.|TRBJ1-4|TRBV27
CASSLFSTSSEKLFF